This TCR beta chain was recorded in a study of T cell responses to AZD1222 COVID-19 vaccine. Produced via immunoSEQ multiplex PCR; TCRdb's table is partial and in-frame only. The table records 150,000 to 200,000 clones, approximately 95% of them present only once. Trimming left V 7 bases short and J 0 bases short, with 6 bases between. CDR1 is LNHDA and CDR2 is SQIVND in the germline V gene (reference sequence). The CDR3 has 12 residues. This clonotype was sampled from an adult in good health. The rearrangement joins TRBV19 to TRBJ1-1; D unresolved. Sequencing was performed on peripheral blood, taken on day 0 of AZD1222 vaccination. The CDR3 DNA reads TGTGCCAGTAAGTGGATGAACACTGAAGCTTTCTTT. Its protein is CASKWMNTEAFF.